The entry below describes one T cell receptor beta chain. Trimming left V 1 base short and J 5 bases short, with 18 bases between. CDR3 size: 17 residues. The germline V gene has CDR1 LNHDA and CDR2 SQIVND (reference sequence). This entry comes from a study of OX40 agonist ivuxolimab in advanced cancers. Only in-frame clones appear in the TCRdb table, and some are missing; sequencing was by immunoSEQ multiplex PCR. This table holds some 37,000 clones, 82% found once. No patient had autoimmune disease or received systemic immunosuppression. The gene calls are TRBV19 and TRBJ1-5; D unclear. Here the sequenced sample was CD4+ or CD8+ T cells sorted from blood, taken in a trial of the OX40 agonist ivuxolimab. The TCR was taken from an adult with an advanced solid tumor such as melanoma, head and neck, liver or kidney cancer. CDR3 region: CASSIGVRRGGYQPQHF. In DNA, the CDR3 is TGTGCCAGTAGTATAGGGGTGAGGCGTGGCGGATATCAGCCCCAGCATTTT. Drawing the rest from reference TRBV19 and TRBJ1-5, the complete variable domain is DGGITQSPKYLFRKEGQNVTLSCEQNLNHDAMYWYRQDPGQGLRLIYYSQIVNDFQKGDIAEGYSVSREKKESFPLTVTSAQKNPTAFYLCASSIGVRRGGYQPQHFGDGTRLSIL.